What follows is one TCR beta chain and its context. What it binds is not known. Diagnosis of hyperthyroidism was new in patients aged 18 to 65, and its duration was under 2 months. Diagnoses used clinical symptoms, serum thyroxine and TRAb, thyroid ultrasound and orbital computed tomography. CDR3 length equals 13 residues. V lost 2 bases and J lost 7; bases outside the gene matches: 0. This sample was taken from a study of T cells in Graves' hyperthyroidism and ophthalmopathy. Study-wide results and caveats: Using 13 V-J features, a model discriminated ophthalmopathy from stable hyperthyroidism.

Researchers took RNA transcripts and amplified the TCR beta CDR3 regions from them. A first-round RT-PCR of the TCR CDR3 used the HTBI primer set. Via MiXCR, TCRdb re-called the multiplex PCR reads, giving one row per CDR3 protein. The repertoire has hundreds of thousands of distinct CDR3 sequences, roughly 14% of them found once; the top ten carry 4.5% to 6%. The sequenced material came from blood. This chain links TRBV12-3 or TRBV12-4 with TRBJ2-1; 9 nucleotides align to TRBD2. This TCR derives from a woman under 40 with Graves' hyperthyroidism that later progressed to Graves' ophthalmopathy. The CDR3 spells CASSLLAGNEQFF. The DNA of the CDR3 is TGTGCCAGCAGTTTACTAGCGGGAAATGAGCAGTTCTTC.